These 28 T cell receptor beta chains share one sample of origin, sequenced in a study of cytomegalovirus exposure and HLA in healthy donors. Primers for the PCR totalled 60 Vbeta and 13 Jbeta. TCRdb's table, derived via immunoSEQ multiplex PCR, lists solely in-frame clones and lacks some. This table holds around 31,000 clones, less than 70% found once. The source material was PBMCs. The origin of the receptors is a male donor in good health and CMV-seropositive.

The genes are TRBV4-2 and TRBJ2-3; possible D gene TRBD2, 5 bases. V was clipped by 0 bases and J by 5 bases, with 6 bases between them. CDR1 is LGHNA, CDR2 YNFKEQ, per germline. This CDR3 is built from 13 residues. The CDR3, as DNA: TGTGCCAGCAGCCAAGATCGGGGAGATACGCAGTATTTT. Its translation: CASSQDRGDTQYF.

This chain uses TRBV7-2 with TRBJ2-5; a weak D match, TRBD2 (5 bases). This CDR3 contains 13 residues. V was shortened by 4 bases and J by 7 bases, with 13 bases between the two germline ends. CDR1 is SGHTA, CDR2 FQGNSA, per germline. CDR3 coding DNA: TGTGCCAGCAGCTCCGACCCTCGGGGGACCCAGTACTTC. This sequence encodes CASSSDPRGTQYF.

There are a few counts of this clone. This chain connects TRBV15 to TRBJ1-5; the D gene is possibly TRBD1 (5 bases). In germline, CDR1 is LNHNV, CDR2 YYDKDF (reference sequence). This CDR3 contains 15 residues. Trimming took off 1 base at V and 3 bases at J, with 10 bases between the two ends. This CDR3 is CATSRGGWVNQPQHF. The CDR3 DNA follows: TGTGCCACCAGCAGAGGGGGCTGGGTCAATCAGCCCCAGCATTTT.

CDR3 sequence reads: CASSPPSGLAGVAETQYF. The CDR3 DNA reads TGTGCCAGCTCACCACCATCTGGACTAGCGGGGGTTGCGGAGACCCAGTACTTC. The V call is TRBV18, the J call TRBJ2-5; 13 bases map to TRBD2. Germline V lookup: CDR1 KGHSH, CDR2 LQKENI. This CDR3 has 18 amino acids. V shed 0 bases, J shed 5 bases, and the junction held 9 bases outside the gene matches.

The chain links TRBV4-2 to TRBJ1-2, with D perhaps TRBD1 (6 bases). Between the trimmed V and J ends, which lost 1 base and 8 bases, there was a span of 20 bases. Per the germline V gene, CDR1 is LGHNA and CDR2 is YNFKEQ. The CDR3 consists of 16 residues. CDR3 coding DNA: TGTGCCAGCAGCCAAGCAAGCACCACAGGGTTAGGGGGCTACACCTTC. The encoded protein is CASSQASTTGLGGYTF.

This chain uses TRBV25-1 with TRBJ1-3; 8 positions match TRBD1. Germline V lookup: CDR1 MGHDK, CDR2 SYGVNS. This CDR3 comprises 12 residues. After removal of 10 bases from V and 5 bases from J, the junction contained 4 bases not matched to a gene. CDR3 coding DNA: TGTGCCACCGGACAGGGAAGAAACACCATATATTTT. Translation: CATGQGRNTIYF. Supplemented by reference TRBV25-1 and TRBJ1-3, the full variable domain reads EADIYQTPRYLVIGTGKKITLECSQTMGHDKMYWYQQDPGMELHLIHYSYGVNSTEKGDLSSESTVSRIRTEHFPLTLESARPSHTSQYLCATGQGRNTIYFGEGSWLTVV.

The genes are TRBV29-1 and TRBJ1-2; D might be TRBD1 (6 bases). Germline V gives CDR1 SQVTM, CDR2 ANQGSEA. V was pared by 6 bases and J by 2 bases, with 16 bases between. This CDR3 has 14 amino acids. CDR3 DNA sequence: TGCAGCGTGGGGACAAATTCGGGCAACTATGGCTACACCTTC. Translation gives CSVGTNSGNYGYTF.

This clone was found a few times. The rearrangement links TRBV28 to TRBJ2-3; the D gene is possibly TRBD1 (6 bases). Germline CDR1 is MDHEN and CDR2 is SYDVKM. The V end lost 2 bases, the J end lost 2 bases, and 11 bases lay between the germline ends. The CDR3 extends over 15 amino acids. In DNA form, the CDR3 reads TGTGCCAGCAGTTTACCAGGGGCCCTCACAGATACGCAGTATTTT. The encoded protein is CASSLPGALTDTQYF.

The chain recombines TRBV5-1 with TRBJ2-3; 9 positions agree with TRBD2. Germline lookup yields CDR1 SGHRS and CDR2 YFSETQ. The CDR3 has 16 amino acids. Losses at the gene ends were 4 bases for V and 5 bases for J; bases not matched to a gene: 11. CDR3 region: CASSLLPAGGRDTQYF. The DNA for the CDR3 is TGCGCCAGCAGCCTTCTACCTGCGGGAGGGCGAGATACGCAGTATTTT.

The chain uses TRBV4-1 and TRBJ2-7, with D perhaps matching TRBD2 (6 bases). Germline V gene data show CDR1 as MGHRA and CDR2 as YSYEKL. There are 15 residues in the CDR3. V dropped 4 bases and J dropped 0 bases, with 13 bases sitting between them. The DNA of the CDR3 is TGCGCCAGCAGCCCTCGGATCGGGAGCTCCTACGAGCAGTACTTC. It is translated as CASSPRIGSSYEQYF.

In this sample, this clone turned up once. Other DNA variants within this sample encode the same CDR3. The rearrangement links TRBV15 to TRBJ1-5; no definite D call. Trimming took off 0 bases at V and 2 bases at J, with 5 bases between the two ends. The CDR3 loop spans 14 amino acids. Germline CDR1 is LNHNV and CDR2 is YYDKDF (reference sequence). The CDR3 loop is CATSRDRGNQPQHF. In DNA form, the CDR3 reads TGTGCCACCAGCAGAGACCGGGGCAATCAGCCCCAGCATTTT.

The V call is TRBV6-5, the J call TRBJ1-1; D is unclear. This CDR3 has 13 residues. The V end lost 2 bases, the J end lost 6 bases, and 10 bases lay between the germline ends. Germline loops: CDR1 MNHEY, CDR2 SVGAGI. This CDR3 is CASSYEGGSEAFF. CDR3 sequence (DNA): TGTGCCAGCAGTTACGAGGGAGGGTCTGAAGCTTTCTTT.

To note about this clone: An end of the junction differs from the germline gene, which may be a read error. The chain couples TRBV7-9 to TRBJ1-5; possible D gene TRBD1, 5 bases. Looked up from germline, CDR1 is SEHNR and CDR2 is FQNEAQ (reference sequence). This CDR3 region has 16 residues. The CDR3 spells CSSSFFGKGDNQPQHF. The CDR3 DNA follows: TGTTCCAGCAGCTTCTTTGGGAAAGGGGACAATCAGCCCCAGCATTTT.

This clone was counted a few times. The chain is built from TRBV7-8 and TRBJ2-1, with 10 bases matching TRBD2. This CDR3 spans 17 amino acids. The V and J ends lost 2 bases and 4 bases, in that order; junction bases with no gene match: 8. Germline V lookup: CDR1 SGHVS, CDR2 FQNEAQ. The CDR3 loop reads CASSLRRTSGIYNEQFF. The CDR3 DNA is TGTGCCAGCAGCTTACGGAGGACTAGCGGAATATACAATGAGCAGTTCTTC.

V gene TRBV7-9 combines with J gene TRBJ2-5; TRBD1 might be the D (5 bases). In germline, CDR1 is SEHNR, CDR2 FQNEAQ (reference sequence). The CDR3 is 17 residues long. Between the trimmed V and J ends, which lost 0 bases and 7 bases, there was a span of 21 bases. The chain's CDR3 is CASSLADIFLSRGTQYF. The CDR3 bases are TGTGCCAGCAGCTTAGCGGACATTTTTCTTTCCCGCGGGACCCAGTACTTC.

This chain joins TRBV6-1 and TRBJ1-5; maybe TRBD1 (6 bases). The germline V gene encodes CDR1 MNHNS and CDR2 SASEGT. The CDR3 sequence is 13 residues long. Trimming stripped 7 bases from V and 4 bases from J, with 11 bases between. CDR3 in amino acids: CASNGQLNQPQHF. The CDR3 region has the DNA TGTGCCAGCAACGGACAGCTTAATCAGCCCCAGCATTTT.

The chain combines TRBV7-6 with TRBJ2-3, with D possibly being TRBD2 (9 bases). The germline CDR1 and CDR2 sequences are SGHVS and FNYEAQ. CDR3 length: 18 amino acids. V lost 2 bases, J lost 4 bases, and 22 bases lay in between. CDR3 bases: TGTGCCAGCAGCTTACTAGGCGGGGGGGACAGGTCCGCAGATACGCAGTATTTT. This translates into CASSLLGGGDRSADTQYF.

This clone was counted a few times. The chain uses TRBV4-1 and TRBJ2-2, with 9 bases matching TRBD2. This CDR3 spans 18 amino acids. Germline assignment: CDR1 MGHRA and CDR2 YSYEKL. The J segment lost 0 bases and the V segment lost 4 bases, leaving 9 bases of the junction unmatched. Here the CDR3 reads CASSRSSAGGPNTGELFF. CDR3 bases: TGCGCCAGCAGCCGGAGTTCGGCGGGAGGGCCGAACACCGGGGAGCTGTTTTTT.

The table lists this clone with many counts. The CDR3 region is CASSPGQTGNTIYF. CDR3 coding DNA: TGTGCCAGTAGCCCGGGACAGACTGGAAACACCATATATTTT. The chain combines TRBV19 with TRBJ1-3; 7 bases match TRBD1. V was clipped by 6 bases and J by 2 bases; unmatched bases: 4. Germline CDR1 reads LNHDA; CDR2 reads SQIVND (reference sequence). The CDR3 sequence is 14 residues long.

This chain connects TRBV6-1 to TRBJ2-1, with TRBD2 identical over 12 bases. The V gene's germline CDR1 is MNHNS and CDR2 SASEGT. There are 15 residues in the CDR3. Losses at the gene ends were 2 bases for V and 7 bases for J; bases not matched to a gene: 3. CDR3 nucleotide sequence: TGTGCCAGCAGTGAACTAGCGGGGGGGCCTAATGAGCAGTTCTTC. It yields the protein CASSELAGGPNEQFF.

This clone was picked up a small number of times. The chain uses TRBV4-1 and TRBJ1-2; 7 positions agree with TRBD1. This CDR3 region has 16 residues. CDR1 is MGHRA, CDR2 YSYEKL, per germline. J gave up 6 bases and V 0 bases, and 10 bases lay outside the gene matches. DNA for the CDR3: TGCGCCAGCAGCCAAGATGCGGACAGGCAGGGTGATGGCTACACCTTC. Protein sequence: CASSQDADRQGDGYTF.

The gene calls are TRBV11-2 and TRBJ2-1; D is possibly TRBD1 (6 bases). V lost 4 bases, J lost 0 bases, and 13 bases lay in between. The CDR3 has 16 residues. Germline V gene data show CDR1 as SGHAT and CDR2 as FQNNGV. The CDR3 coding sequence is TGTGCCAGCAGCTCCACAACAGGGAGCTCCTACAATGAGCAGTTCTTC. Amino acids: CASSSTTGSSYNEQFF.

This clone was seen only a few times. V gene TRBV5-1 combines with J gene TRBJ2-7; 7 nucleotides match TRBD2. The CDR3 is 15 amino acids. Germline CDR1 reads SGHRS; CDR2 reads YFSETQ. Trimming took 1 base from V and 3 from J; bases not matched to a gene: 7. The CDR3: CASSLTSGVNYEQYF. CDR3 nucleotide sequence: TGCGCCAGCAGCTTGACGAGCGGGGTAAACTACGAGCAGTACTTC.

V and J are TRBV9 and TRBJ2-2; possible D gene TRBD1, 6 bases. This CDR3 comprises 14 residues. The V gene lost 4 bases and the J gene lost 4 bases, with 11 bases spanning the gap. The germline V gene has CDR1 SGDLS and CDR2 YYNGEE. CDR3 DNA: TGTGCCAGCAGCCCAGGGGCCCCCACCGGGGAGCTGTTTTTT. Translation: CASSPGAPTGELFF.

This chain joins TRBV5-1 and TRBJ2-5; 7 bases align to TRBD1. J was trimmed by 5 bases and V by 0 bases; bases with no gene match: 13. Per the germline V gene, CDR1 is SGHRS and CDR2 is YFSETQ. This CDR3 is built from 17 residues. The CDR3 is CASSLAPAGGKSETQYF. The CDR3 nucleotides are TGCGCCAGCAGCTTGGCCCCAGCAGGGGGTAAGTCGGAGACCCAGTACTTC.

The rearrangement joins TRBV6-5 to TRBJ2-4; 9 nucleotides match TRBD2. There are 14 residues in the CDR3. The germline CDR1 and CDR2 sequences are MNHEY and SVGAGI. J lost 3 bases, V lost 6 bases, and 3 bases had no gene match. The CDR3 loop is CASSRGGGKNIQYF. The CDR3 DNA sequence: TGTGCCAGCAGCCGCGGGGGGGGCAAAAACATTCAGTACTTC.

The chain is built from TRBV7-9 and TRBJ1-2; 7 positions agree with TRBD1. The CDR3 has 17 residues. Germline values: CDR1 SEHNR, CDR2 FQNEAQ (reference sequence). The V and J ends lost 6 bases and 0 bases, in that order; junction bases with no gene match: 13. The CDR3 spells CASSHLEGTASNYGYTF. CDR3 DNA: TGTGCCAGCAGTCATCTCGAAGGGACAGCTTCTAACTATGGCTACACCTTC. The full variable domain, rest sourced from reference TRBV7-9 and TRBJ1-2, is DTGVSQNPRHKITKRGQNVTFRCDPISEHNRLYWYRQTLGQGPEFLTYFQNEAQLEKSRLLSDRFSAERPKGSFSTLEIQRTEQGDSAMYLCASSHLEGTASNYGYTFGSGTRLTVV.

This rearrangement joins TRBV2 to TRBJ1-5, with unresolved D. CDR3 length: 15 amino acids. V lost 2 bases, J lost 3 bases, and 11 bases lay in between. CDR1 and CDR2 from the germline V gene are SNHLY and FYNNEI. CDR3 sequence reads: CASSEPGPYNQPQHF. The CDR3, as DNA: TGTGCCAGCAGTGAACCTGGGCCGTACAATCAGCCCCAGCATTTT.